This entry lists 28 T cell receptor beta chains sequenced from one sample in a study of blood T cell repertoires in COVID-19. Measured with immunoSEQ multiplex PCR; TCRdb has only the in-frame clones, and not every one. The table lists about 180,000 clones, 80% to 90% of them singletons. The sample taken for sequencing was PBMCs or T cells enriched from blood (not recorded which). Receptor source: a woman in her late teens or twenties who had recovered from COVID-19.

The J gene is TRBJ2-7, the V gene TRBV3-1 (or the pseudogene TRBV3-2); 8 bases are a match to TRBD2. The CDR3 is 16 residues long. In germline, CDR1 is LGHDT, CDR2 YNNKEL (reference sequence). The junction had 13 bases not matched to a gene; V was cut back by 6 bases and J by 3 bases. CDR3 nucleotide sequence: TGTGCCAGCAGGTCCCGGGGGGGGGACAAAAGCTACGAGCAGTACTTC. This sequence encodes CASRSRGGDKSYEQYF.

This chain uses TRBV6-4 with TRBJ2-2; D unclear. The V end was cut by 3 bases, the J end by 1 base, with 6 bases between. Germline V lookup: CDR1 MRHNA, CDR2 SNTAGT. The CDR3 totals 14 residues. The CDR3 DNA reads TGTGCCAGCAGTGAGATAGAGAACACCGGGGAGCTGTTTTTT. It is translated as CASSEIENTGELFF.

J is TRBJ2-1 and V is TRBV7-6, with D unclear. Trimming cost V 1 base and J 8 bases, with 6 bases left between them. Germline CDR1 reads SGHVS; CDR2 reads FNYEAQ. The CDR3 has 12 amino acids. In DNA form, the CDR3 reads TGTGCCAGCAGCTTAGAGCTCTATGAGCAGTTCTTC. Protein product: CASSLELYEQFF.

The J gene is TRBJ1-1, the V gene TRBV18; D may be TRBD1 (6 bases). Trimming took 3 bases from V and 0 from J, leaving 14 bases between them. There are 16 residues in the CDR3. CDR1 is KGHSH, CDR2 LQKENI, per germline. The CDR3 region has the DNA TGTGCCAGCTCACCGAACTCGGACAGCATGAACACTGAAGCTTTCTTT. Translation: CASSPNSDSMNTEAFF.

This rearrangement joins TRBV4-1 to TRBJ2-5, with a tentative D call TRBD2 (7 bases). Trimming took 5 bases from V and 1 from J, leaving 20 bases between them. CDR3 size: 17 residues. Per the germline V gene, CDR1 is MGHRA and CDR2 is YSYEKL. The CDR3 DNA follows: TGCGCCAGCAGCATCGGATGGGGGGGCTCGGGCCAAGAGACCCAGTACTTC. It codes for CASSIGWGGSGQETQYF.

CDR3 DNA sequence: TGTGCCAGCAGTGAAGTTGAGGTAGCGACAAACACCGGGGAGCTGTTTTTT. Its protein is CASSEVEVATNTGELFF. The V gene is TRBV2, the J gene TRBJ2-2, with TRBD2 as a possible D gene (5 bases). Germline CDR1 SNHLY, CDR2 FYNNEI. CDR3 length equals 17 residues. Trimming took 1 base from V and 2 from J, leaving 14 bases between them.

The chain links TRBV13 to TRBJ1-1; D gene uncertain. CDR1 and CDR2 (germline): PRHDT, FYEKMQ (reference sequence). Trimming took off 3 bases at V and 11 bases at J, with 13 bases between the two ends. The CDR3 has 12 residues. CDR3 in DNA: TGTGCCAGCAGCTTTAGCCGGGTCGGCGCTTTCTTT. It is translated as CASSFSRVGAFF.

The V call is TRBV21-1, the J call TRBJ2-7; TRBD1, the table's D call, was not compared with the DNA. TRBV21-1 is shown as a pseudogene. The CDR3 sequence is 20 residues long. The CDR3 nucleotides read TGTGCCAGCAGCAAAGGTTCGGATAGGGACAGGGGATCCAAGACCTACGAGCAGTACTTC. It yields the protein CASSKGSDRDRGSKTYEQYF.

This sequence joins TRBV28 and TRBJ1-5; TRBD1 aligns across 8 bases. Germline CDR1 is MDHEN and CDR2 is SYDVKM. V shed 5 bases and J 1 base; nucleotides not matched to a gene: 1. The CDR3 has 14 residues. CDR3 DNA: TGTGCCAGCAGTCACAGGGGGAGCAATCAGCCCCAGCATTTT. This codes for CASSHRGSNQPQHF.

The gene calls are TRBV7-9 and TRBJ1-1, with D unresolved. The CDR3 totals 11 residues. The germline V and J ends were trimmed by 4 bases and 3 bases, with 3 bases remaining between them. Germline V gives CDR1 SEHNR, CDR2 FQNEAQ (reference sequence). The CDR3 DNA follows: TGTGCCAGCAGCTCCTACACTGAAGCTTTCTTT. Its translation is CASSSYTEAFF.

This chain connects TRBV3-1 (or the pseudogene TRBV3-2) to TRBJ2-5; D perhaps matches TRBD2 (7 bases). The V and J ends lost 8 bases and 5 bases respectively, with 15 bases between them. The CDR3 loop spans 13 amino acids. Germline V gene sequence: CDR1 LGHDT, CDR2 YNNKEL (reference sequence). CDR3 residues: CASVDGGRETQYF. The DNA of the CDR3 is TGTGCCAGCGTCGACGGGGGGCGGGAGACCCAGTACTTC.

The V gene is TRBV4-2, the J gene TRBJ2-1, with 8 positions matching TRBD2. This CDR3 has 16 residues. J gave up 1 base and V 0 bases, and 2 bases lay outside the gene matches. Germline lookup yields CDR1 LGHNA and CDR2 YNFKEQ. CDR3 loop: CASSQEASGSYNEQFF. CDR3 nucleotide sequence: TGTGCCAGCAGCCAAGAGGCTAGCGGGTCCTACAATGAGCAGTTCTTC.

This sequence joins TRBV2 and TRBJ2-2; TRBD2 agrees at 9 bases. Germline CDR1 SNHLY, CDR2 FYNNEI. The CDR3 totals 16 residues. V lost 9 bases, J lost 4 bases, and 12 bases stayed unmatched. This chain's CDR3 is CASTEEAGGVTGELFF. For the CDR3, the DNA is TGTGCCAGTACGGAAGAAGCGGGGGGCGTCACCGGGGAGCTGTTTTTT.

Written as DNA, the CDR3 is TGCGCCAGCAGTGACCCGGCGGGGACTGAAGCTTTCTTT. Protein sequence: CASSDPAGTEAFF. J is TRBJ1-1 and V is TRBV10-1; unclear D gene. V shed 3 bases and J shed 5 bases, with 10 bases lying between them. The length of the CDR3 is 13 residues. The germline CDR1 and CDR2 sequences are WNHNN and SYGVQD (reference sequence).

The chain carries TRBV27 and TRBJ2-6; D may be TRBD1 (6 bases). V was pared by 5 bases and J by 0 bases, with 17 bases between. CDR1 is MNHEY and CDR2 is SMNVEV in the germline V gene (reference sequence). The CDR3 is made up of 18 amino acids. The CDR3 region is CASSHGNREFSGANVLTF. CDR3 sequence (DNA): TGTGCCAGCAGTCATGGGAACAGGGAGTTCTCTGGGGCCAACGTCCTGACTTTC.

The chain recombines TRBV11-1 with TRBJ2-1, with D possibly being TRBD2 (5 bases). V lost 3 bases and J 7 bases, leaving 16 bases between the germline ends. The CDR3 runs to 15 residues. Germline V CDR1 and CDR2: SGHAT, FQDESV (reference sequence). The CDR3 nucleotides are TGTGCCAGCAGCTTTGGTCGGGGTCTGCTGAATGAGCAGTTCTTC. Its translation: CASSFGRGLLNEQFF.

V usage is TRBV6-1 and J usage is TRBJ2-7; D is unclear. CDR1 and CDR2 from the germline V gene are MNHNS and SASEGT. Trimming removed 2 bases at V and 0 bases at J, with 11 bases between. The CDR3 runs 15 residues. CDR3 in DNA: TGTGCCAGCAGTGAACCGCAGGATCGCTCCTACGAGCAGTACTTC. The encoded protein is CASSEPQDRSYEQYF.

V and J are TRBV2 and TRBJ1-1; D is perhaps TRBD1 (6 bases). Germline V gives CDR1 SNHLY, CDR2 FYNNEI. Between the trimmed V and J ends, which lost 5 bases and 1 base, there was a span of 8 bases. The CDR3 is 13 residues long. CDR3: CASSLQGNTEAFF. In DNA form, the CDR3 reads TGTGCCAGCAGTTTACAGGGGAACACTGAAGCTTTCTTT.

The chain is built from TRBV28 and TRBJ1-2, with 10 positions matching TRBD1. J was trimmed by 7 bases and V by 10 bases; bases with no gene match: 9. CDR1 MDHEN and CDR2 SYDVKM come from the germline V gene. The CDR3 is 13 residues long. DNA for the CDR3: TGTGCCACCCTGACAGGGGGCGGCGTTGGCTACACCTTC. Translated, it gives CATLTGGGVGYTF.

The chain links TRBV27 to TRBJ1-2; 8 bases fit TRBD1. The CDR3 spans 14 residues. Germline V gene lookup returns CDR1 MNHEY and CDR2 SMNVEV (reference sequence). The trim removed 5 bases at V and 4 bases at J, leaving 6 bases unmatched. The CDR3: CASSAGQGSYGYTF. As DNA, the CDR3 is TGTGCCAGCAGTGCCGGACAGGGCTCCTATGGCTACACCTTC.

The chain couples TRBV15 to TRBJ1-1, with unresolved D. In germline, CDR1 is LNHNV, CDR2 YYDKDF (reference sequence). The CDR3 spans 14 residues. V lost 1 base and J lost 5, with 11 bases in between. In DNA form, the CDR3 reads TGTGCCACCAGCAGAGTAATATCGGGGACTGAAGCTTTCTTT. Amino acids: CATSRVISGTEAFF.

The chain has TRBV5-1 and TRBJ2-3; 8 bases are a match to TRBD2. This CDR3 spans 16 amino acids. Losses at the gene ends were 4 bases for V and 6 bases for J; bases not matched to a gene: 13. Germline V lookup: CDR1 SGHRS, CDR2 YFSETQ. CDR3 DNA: TGCGCCAGCAGCCCAAGAGCGGGAGCTGGAATCGATACGCAGTATTTT. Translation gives CASSPRAGAGIDTQYF.

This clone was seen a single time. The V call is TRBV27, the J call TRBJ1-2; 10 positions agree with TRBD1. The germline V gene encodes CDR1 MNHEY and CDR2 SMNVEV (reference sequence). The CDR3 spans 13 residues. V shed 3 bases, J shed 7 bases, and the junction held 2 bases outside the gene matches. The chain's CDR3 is CASSFGTGAGYTF. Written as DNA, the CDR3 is TGTGCCAGCAGTTTTGGGACAGGGGCTGGCTACACCTTC.

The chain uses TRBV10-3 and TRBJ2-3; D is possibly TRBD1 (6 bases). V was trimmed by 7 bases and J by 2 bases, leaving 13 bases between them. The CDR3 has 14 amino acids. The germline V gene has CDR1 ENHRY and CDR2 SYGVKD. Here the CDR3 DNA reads TGTGCCATCAAACCCGGGACATTCACAGATACGCAGTATTTT. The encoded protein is CAIKPGTFTDTQYF.

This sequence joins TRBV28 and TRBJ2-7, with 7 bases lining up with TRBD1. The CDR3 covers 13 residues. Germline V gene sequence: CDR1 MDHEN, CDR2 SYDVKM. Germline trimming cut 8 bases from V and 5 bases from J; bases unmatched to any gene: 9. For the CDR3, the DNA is TGTGCCAGCGGGGACAGTGCGCGAAACGAGCAGTACTTC. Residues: CASGDSARNEQYF. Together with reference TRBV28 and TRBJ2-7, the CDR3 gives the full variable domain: DVKVTQSSRYLVKRTGEKVFLECVQDMDHENMFWYRQDPGLGLRLIYFSYDVKMKEKGDIPEGYSVSREKKERFSLILESASTNQTSMYLCASGDSARNEQYFGPGTRLTVT.

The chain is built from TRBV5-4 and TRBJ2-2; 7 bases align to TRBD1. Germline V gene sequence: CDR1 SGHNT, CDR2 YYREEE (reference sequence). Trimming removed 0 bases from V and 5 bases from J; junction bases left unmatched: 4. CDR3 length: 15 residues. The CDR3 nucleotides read TGTGCCAGCAGCTTGGGGGCAGGGGGAACCGGGGAGCTGTTTTTT. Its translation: CASSLGAGGTGELFF. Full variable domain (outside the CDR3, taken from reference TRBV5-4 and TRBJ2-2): ETGVTQSPTHLIKTRGQQVTLRCSSQSGHNTVSWYQQALGQGPQFIFQYYREEENGRGNFPPRFSGLQFPNYSSELNVNALELDDSALYLCASSLGAGGTGELFFGEGSRLTVL.

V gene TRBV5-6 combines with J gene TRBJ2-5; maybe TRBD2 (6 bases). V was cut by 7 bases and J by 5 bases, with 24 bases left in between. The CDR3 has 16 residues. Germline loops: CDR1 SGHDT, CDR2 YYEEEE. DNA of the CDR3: TGTGCCAGCGGACCTAGACCGACTAGTTTAGATGAGACCCAGTACTTC. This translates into CASGPRPTSLDETQYF. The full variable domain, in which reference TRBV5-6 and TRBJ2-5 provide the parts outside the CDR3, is DAGVTQSPTHLIKTRGQQVTLRCSPKSGHDTVSWYQQALGQGPQFIFQYYEEEERQRGNFPDRFSGHQFPNYSSELNVNALLLGDSALYLCASGPRPTSLDETQYFGPGTRLLVL.

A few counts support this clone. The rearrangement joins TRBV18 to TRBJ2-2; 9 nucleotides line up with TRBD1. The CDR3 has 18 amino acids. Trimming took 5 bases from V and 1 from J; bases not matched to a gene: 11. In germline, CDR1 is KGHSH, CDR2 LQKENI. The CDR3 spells CASSFLAPGQGNTGELFF. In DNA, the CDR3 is TGTGCCAGCTCATTTCTGGCACCGGGACAGGGGAACACCGGGGAGCTGTTTTTT.